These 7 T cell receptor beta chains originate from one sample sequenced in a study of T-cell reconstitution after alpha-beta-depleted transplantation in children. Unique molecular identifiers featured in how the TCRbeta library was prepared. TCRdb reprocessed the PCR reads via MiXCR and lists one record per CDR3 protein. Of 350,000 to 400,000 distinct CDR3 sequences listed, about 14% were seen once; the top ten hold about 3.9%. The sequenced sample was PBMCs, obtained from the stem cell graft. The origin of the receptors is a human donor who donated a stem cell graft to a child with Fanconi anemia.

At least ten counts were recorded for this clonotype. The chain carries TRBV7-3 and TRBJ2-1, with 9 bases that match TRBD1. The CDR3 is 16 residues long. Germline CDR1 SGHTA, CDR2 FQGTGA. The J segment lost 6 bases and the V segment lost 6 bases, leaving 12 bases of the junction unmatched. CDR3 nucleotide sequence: TGTGCCAGCAGTCAAACGGGACAGGGTACCGGCAATGAGCAGTTCTTC. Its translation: CASSQTGQGTGNEQFF.

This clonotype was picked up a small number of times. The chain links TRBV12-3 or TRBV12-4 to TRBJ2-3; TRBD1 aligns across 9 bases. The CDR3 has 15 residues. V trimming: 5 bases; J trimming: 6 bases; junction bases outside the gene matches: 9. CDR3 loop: CASSASTGGMDTQYF. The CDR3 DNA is TGTGCCAGCAGTGCCTCGACAGGGGGAATGGATACGCAGTATTTT.

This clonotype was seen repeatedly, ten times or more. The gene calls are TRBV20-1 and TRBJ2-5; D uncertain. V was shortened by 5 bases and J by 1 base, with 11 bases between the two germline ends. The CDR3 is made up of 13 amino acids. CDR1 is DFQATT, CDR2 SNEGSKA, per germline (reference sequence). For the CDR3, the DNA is TGCAGTGCTTATGACTCAGTCCAAGAGACCCAGTACTTC. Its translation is CSAYDSVQETQYF.

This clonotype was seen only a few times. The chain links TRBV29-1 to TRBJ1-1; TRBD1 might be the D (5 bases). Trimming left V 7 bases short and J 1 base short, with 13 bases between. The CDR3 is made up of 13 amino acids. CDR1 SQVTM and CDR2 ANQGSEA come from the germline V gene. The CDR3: CSAIRQSNTEAFF. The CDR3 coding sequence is TGCAGCGCGATTCGACAGTCGAACACTGAAGCTTTCTTT.

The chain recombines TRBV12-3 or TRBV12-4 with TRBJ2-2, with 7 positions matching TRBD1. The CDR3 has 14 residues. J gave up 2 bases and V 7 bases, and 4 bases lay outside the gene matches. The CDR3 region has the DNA TGTGCCAGCACTCGGGACAGTAACACCGGGGAGCTGTTTTTT. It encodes CASTRDSNTGELFF.

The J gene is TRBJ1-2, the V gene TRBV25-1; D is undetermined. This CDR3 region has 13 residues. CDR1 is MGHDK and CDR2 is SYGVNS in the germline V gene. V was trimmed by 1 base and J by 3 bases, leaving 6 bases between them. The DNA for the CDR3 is TGTGCCAGCAGTGAATGGGAGGACTATGGCTACACCTTC. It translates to CASSEWEDYGYTF.

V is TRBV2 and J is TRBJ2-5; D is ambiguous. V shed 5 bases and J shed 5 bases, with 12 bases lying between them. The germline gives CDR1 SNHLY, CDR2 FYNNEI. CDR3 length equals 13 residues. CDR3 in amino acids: CASSRLELETQYF. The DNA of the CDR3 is TGTGCCAGCAGTCGTCTAGAGCTGGAGACCCAGTACTTC. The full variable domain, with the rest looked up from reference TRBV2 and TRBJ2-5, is EPEVTQTPSHQVTQMGQEVILRCVPISNHLYFYWYRQILGQKVEFLVSFYNNEISEKSEIFDDQFSVERPDGSNFTLKIRSTKLEDSAMYFCASSRLELETQYFGPGTRLLVL.